The present T cell receptor beta chain was sequenced within a study of blood T cell repertoires in COVID-19. Clones were read by immunoSEQ multiplex PCR, and TCRdb kept only the in-frame ones, dropping some. The sample lists 150,000 to 200,000 clones, about four fifths occurring once. The CDR3 loop spans 15 amino acids. Germline V lookup: CDR1 SGHRS, CDR2 YFSETQ. Between the trimmed V and J ends, which lost 6 bases and 0 bases, there was a span of 13 bases. The rearrangement uses TRBV5-1 and TRBJ2-1; D might be TRBD1 (5 bases). The TCR comes from a woman in her seventies with COVID-19, enrolled during active disease. Sequencing used peripheral blood. The CDR3 sequence is CASNLPGNSYNEQFF. Here the CDR3 DNA reads TGCGCCAGCAACCTACCAGGGAACTCCTACAATGAGCAGTTCTTC.